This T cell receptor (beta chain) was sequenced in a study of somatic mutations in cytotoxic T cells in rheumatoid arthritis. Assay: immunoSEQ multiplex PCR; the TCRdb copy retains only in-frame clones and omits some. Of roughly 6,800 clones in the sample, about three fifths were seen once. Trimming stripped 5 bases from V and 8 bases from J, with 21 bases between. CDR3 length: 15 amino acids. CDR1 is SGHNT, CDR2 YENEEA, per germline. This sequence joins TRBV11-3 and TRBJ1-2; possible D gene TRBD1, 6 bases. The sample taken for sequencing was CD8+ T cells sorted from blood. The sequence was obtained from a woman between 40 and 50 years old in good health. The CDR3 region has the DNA TGTGCCAGCAGCCTTTTACCAGGGGCGCCCTTAGGCTACACCTTC. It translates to CASSLLPGAPLGYTF.